This TCR beta chain was obtained from a study of a mutant IDH1 vaccine in newly diagnosed glioma. Study as a whole: The study started vaccination 4-6 weeks after radiotherapy alone, or with temozolomide cycles.

The repertoire was sequenced with immunoSEQ multiplex PCR; TCRdb's copy has only in-frame clones and lacks some. The sample carries 38,000 or so clones, about four fifths recorded once. Time point noted: week 23, last vaccination. The vaccine gave 300 ug of a 20-mer mutant IDH1 peptide subcutaneously per dose. Tumors from donors were new WHO grade 3 or 4 IDH1-mutant astrocytomas with ATRX loss. On this clone itself: Its antigen remains unknown.

Material: PBMCs, obtained from a glioma patient whose treatment included an IDH1 peptide vaccine. This TCR was sampled from a man aged 40-49 years with glioma.

The CDR3 loop is CASSGGRSSYEQYF. The CDR3 DNA is TGTGCCAGCAGTGGAGGTCGTAGCTCCTACGAGCAGTACTTC. This chain links TRBV2 with TRBJ2-7; D unresolved. The V and J ends lost 4 bases and 0 bases respectively, with 10 bases between them. The CDR3 has 14 amino acids. Germline V gives CDR1 SNHLY, CDR2 FYNNEI.